The T cell receptor (beta chain) described here comes from a study of blood T cell repertoires in COVID-19. Study information: The United States, Italy and Spain were the sources of the acute and convalescent COVID-19 samples. PBMCs, B-cell-depleted T cells, or T cells were the source of the cDNA or gDNA that made up the material.

Original processing methods: The authors estimated nucleated cell counts from reference gene primer amplification. The protocol was immunoSEQ multiplex PCR, while the TCRdb copy is restricted to in-frame clones and leaves out a portion. That table gives V, J and clone size, and the DNA gave D and trimming. The table lists approximately 190,000 clones, roughly 85% of them singletons. V dropped 4 bases and J dropped 8; count of bases not matched to a gene: 10. Per germline, CDR1 WSHSY and CDR2 SAAADI. The CDR3 is made up of 15 amino acids. The origin of this receptor is a man aged 60 to 69 with active or convalescent COVID-19. The sequencing input was peripheral blood. The chain carries TRBV10-2 and TRBJ1-3; 8 positions match TRBD1. The CDR3 DNA reads TGCGCCAGCAGTGTCGGACAGGGCTCAGTGGACACCATATATTTT. Amino acid sequence: CASSVGQGSVDTIYF.